This T cell receptor (beta chain) originates from a study of shared clonotypes between healthy human individuals. CDR3 length: 14 residues. Trimming took off 4 bases at V and 6 bases at J, with 16 bases between the two ends. Germline V gene lookup returns CDR1 SGHRS and CDR2 YFSETQ. CD45RO-negative cells were positively selected for CCR7, leaving out terminally differentiated effector memory CD45RA+ cells. Using immunoSEQ multiplex PCR, the repertoire was profiled, and TCRdb retains in-frame clones only, with some absent. The data hold more than 600,000 clones, with around 92% observed a single time.

The chain joins TRBV5-1 to TRBJ1-1; no clear D gene. The sequence derives from a man under 40 in good health. Sequencing was carried out using naive CD8+ T cells sorted from blood. The DNA for the CDR3 is TGCGCCAGCAGCACTACCGGGAATCGTCCTGAAGCTTTCTTT. It yields the protein CASSTTGNRPEAFF.